The T cell receptor beta chain described here comes from a study of CD8 T cells in ankylosing spondylitis. The TCR beta libraries were generated through quantitative 5'-RACE incorporating molecular barcodes. TCRdb itself ran the 5' RACE reads through MiXCR, one entry per CDR3 protein. The table includes more than 650,000 distinct CDR3 sequences, about 12% detected once. This CDR3 is built from 16 residues. From germline, CDR1 is MNHNS and CDR2 SASEGT. V shed 2 bases and J shed 6 bases, with 14 bases lying between them. General study findings and limits: Relatively scarce in peripheral blood, disease-linked clones were CD8+. The clones that were linked to disease were reported to be significantly enriched in matched synovial fluid samples from ankylosing spondylitis patients. Roughly 8 highly homologous variants made up a TCR beta motif, and this motif appeared characteristic of ankylosing spondylitis blood.

In this sample, this clonotype turned up many times. Antigen unknown. The clonotype comes from a male donor with ankylosing spondylitis. The V and J genes are TRBV6-1 and TRBJ1-6; D ambiguous. Material for sequencing was blood, either unsorted or a sorted T cell fraction (not recorded which). The CDR3 spells CASSERPTNLNSPLHF. CDR3 coding DNA: TGTGCCAGCAGTGAACGGCCGACAAACCTTAATTCACCCCTCCACTTT.